A single T cell receptor (beta chain) is shown here with its context. The antigen it recognizes is unknown. Base qualities are not recorded, but no much larger clone differs from it by a single base. The same CDR3 arises from other DNA sequences in this sample as well. In Seattle, one collaborating source enrolled patients while the infection was active and tracked those patients longitudinally over the course of disease. Whole blood was collected in K2EDTA tubes by collaborating institutions according to the institutions' own protocols. For TCRbeta analysis, collaborators shipped samples as frozen whole blood, isolated PBMCs, or DNA extracted from either of those sample types. TCRbeta CDR3 regions were amplified from genomic DNA using the immunoSEQ Assay, a bias-controlled multiplex PCR. On the study's bioinformatics: The number of nucleated cells in each sample was estimated from the amplification of reference gene primers within the assay. Sequence reads were collapsed and filtered to measure the absolute abundance of every unique TCRbeta CDR3 rearrangement. For each sample, productive Simpson clonality was calculated as the square root of Simpson's diversity index over productive rearrangements. This is the immuneACCESS table as TCRdb keeps it, with only in-frame sequences that have V and J called. A part of the clones is gone; compared with another copy, unresolved V genes explain less than half, and the rest is unexplained. V and J calls and clone size are as listed in that table; D and trimming were resolved from the DNA. The sample table shows fewer than 450,000 clones, and almost 90% are seen once. The leading ten clones occupy roughly 6.6% of the sample.

This record belongs to a study of blood T cell repertoires in COVID-19 (dated by TCRdb to between 2020 and 2021). Concerning the study at large: Samples from collaborators originated in the United States, Italy and Spain and spanned both the acute and convalescent phases of COVID-19. The material from the prospective study consisted of cDNA or gDNA derived from T cells, B-cell-depleted T cells, or PBMCs. Where available, HLA class I and class II types were obtained from metadata supplied by the sample provider rather than from assay-based typing. A de-identified subject ID, COVID-19 status, age in years and sex were almost always included in the sample metadata. The repertoires were released in a freely available public database intended as a resource for research on the immune response to SARS-CoV-2. Samples were obtained from the ongoing ImmuneRACE study (first 160 participants) and from about 1,300 subjects provided by 6 global collaborators. Subjects who had been exposed to COVID-19, were actively infected with it, or had recovered from it provided the deeply sampled blood TCRbeta repertoires that made up the dataset.

General findings and caveats noted by the study authors: Clinical and demographic metadata were provided uncurated, with the amount varying by source and participant.

V is shortened by 0 bases, J by 8 bases, and the region joining them spans 16 bases. From its cysteine to its phenylalanine, the CDR3 spans 15 amino acids. CDR3 DNA is the only sequence kept; it has 45 bases, read in frame from the first base. The germline V gene specifies SGHTA as CDR1 and FQGNSA as CDR2. The receptor was derived from a woman aged 70 to 79 with COVID-19, enrolled during active disease. The sequenced material came from peripheral blood. The rearranged segments are TRBV7-2 and TRBJ1-2; a tentative D match to TRBD1 spans 5 bases. The nucleotide sequence is given as TGTGCCAGCAGCTTAGCTCGGACATCCTCAGGCGGCTACACCTTC. This codes for CASSLARTSSGGYTF.